This TCR beta chain was retrieved from a study of blood T cell repertoires in COVID-19. Study context: There were acute and convalescent COVID-19 samples, and they came from the United States, Italy and Spain. T cells, B-cell-depleted T cells, or PBMCs provided the cDNA or gDNA that served as material.

Seattle-derived patients entered the study during active infection and were followed longitudinally. The CDR3 extends over 14 amino acids. CDR1 and CDR2 (germline): KGHDR, SFDVKD. Trimming stripped 2 bases from V and 4 bases from J, with 10 bases between. Study processing details: Amplification of reference gene primers was used by the study to estimate nucleated cell counts. TCRdb keeps only in-frame clones here, not all; method: immunoSEQ multiplex PCR. That table furnishes V, J and clone size, whereas the DNA furnished D and trimming. The data contain 200,000 to 300,000 clones, approximately 85% of them singletons.

This TCR was recovered from a man aged 50 to 60 with COVID-19, enrolled during active disease. The specimen was peripheral blood. V is TRBV24-1 and J is TRBJ1-1; D is ambiguous. The CDR3 nucleotides are TGTGCCACCAGTGATTCACGACTACCCACTGAAGCTTTCTTT. Its protein product is CATSDSRLPTEAFF.